These T cell receptor beta chains were read from a single sample in a study of T cell responses to AZD1222 COVID-19 vaccine. Only in-frame clones appear in the TCRdb table, and some are missing; sequencing was by immunoSEQ multiplex PCR. The sample holds more than 150,000 clones, around 87% seen once. The sequenced sample was peripheral blood, obtained on day 0 of MenACWY control vaccination. The receptors originated from an adult in good health. Both conserved end residues are part of each CDR3. A D gene is named only where the DNA matches it firmly. Size is stated for part of the rows, as once, few or many counts, or as a class when the clone is expanded.

TRBD1,NA,TRBV6-5,TRBJ1-5,CASSRQGATEQPQHF,TGTGCCAGCAGCCGACAGGGGGCAACGGAGCAGCCCCAGCATTTT
TRBD2,NA,TRBV29-1,TRBJ2-3,CSVERTSGGAGTDTQYF,TGCAGCGTTGAAAGGACTAGCGGGGGGGCGGGCACAGATACGCAGTATTTT
TRBD2,NA,TRBV7-9,TRBJ2-1,CASSGPSGSSMNEQFF,TGTGCCAGCAGCGGCCCTAGCGGGAGTTCAATGAATGAGCAGTTCTTC
TRBD2,NA,TRBV27,TRBJ2-3,CASSSKGLAGVTDTQYF,TGTGCCAGCAGTTCGAAAGGACTAGCGGGGGTGACAGATACGCAGTATTTT
NA,NA,TRBV27,TRBJ2-1,CASTPGRETPEFF,TGTGCCAGCACCCCGGGTAGGGAGACCCCCGAGTTCTTC
NA,NA,TRBV7-9,TRBJ1-1,CASSFFQGPRENTEAFF,TGTGCCAGCAGCTTTTTTCAGGGGCCGCGGGAGAACACTGAAGCTTTCTTT
NA,NA,TRBV20-1,TRBJ1-6,CSASVRDGGNSPLHF,TGCAGTGCTAGTGTCAGGGACGGAGGGAATTCACCCCTCCACTTT
TRBD1,once,TRBV27,TRBJ2-7,CASSWDSSYEQYF,TGTGCCAGCAGCTGGGACAGTTCCTACGAGCAGTACTTC
NA,NA,TRBV27,TRBJ2-1,CASRIISGAEQFF,TGTGCCAGCAGGATTATCTCGGGGGCTGAGCAGTTCTTC
NA,NA,TRBV20-1,TRBJ1-2,CSASIQVGAYGYTF,TGCAGTGCTAGTATCCAGGTCGGAGCTTATGGCTACACCTTC
NA,NA,TRBV4-1,TRBJ2-1,CASSRGPGADINEQFF,TGCGCCAGCAGCCGCGGGCCAGGGGCGGATATCAATGAGCAGTTCTTC
TRBD2,NA,TRBV5-8,TRBJ2-7,CASSLVGTSGYEQYF,TGTGCCAGCAGCTTGGTTGGGACTAGCGGCTACGAGCAGTACTTC
TRBD1,NA,TRBV7-9,TRBJ1-5,CASSREGAGGQPQHF,TGTGCCAGCAGCCGCGAGGGGGCAGGGGGGCAGCCCCAGCATTTT
NA,NA,TRBV5-1,TRBJ2-7,CASSLRVESYEQYF,TGCGCCAGCAGCTTGAGGGTAGAATCCTACGAGCAGTACTTC
NA,NA,TRBV28,TRBJ2-7,CASKLTPTGGYEQYF,TGTGCCAGCAAACTAACTCCGACAGGAGGATACGAGCAGTACTTC
TRBD1,NA,TRBV7-8,TRBJ2-5,CASRLGTGIQETQYF,TGTGCCAGCAGACTCGGGACAGGGATCCAAGAGACCCAGTACTTC
TRBD2,NA,TRBV11-2,TRBJ2-1,CASSLVSGAGDNEQFF,TGTGCCAGCAGCTTAGTTTCGGGAGCGGGAGACAATGAGCAGTTCTTC
NA,NA,TRBV27,TRBJ1-1,CASSLRQMNTEAFF,TGTGCCAGCAGTTTGAGGCAGATGAACACTGAAGCTTTCTTT
TRBD1,NA,TRBV2,TRBJ1-2,CASSRQGSGYTF,TGTGCCAGCAGTCGACAGGGTTCTGGCTACACCTTC
NA,once,TRBV28,TRBJ1-5,CASSSGTESNQPQHF,TGTGCCAGCAGTTCTGGTACGGAGAGCAATCAGCCCCAGCATTTT
NA,NA,TRBV19,TRBJ2-2,CASSMVVTGELFF,TGTGCCAGTAGTATGGTGGTGACCGGGGAGCTGTTTTTT
NA,NA,TRBV19,TRBJ1-5,CASSSLGGSNQPQHF,TGTGCCAGTAGTAGCCTAGGGGGTAGCAATCAGCCCCAGCATTTT
NA,NA,TRBV6-5,TRBJ1-6,CASTDRAAYNSPLHF,TGTGCCAGCACCGATCGGGCAGCATATAATTCACCCCTCCACTTT
NA,NA,TRBV5-6,TRBJ2-1,CASSLWRQGTYNEQFF,TGTGCCAGCAGCTTGTGGCGTCAGGGGACCTACAATGAGCAGTTCTTC
NA,NA,TRBV6-2/TRBV6-3,TRBJ2-7,CASSSSPEQYF,TGTGCCAGCAGCTCAAGCCCCGAGCAGTACTTC
NA,NA,TRBV18,TRBJ2-7,CASSPPTGRYEQYF,TGTGCCAGCTCACCCCCGACAGGGAGGTACGAGCAGTACTTC
NA,NA,TRBV6-5,TRBJ1-5,CASLSGVGQPQHF,TGTGCCAGCTTATCCGGGGTGGGTCAGCCCCAGCATTTT
TRBD1,NA,TRBV11-2,TRBJ1-1,CASSLAAGGREAFF,TGTGCCAGCAGCTTAGCTGCAGGGGGCCGGGAAGCTTTCTTT
NA,few,TRBV7-3,TRBJ2-1,CASSLFTGGTNEQFF,TGTGCCAGCAGCTTATTTACCGGGGGCACAAATGAGCAGTTCTTC
NA,few,TRBV19,TRBJ2-7,CASSTYTDRTYEQYF,TGTGCCAGTAGTACCTATACAGACAGGACCTACGAGCAGTACTTC
NA,NA,TRBV7-9,TRBJ2-7,CASSPGTSYEQYF,TGTGCCAGCAGCCCGGGGACTTCCTACGAGCAGTACTTC
NA,NA,TRBV5-1,TRBJ2-5,CASRVTVKETQYF,TGCGCCAGCAGGGTGACAGTGAAAGAGACCCAGTACTTC
NA,NA,TRBV27,TRBJ2-1,CASSLYRTDNEQFF,TGTGCCAGCAGTTTATATCGGACAGACAATGAGCAGTTCTTC
NA,NA,TRBV28,TRBJ1-6,CASMRGRWPPLHF,TGTGCCAGCATGAGGGGAAGGTGGCCACCCCTCCACTTT
NA,few,TRBV6-2/TRBV6-3,TRBJ2-5,CASSKRGQETQYF,TGTGCCAGCAGCAAACGGGGGCAAGAGACCCAGTACTTC
NA,NA,TRBV20-1,TRBJ2-1,CSARQTNEQFF,TGCAGTGCCAGACAGACCAATGAGCAGTTCTTC
NA,NA,TRBV6-6,TRBJ2-3,CASKDGGSTDTQYF,TGTGCCAGCAAAGATGGTGGTTCCACAGATACGCAGTATTTT
NA,NA,TRBV24-1,TRBJ2-7,CATSVGASSYEQYF,TGTGCCACCAGTGTTGGGGCCTCCTCCTACGAGCAGTACTTC
TRBD1,NA,TRBV27,TRBJ1-4,CASSPRQGGYEKLFF,TGTGCCAGCAGTCCCCGACAGGGAGGGTATGAAAAACTGTTTTTT
NA,NA,TRBV30,TRBJ1-6,CAWSMRNSPLHF,TGTGCCTGGAGTATGAGGAATTCACCCCTCCACTTT
NA,few,TRBV5-6,TRBJ2-3,CASSLQGATDTQYF,TGTGCCAGCAGCTTGCAAGGGGCCACAGATACGCAGTATTTT
NA,NA,TRBV9,TRBJ1-4,CASSEQPATNEKLFF,TGTGCCAGCAGTGAACAGCCGGCAACTAATGAAAAACTGTTTTTT
NA,NA,TRBV28,TRBJ1-3,CASKFPGTSGNTIYF,TGTGCCAGCAAGTTCCCGGGAACCTCCGGAAACACCATATATTTT
NA,NA,TRBV3-1/TRBV3-2,TRBJ2-3,CASSQAFPVDTQYF,TGTGCCAGCAGCCAAGCTTTCCCGGTCGATACGCAGTATTTT
TRBD1,once,TRBV19,TRBJ2-5,CASSRQGVETQYF,TGTGCCAGTAGTAGACAGGGAGTCGAGACCCAGTACTTC
NA,NA,TRBV6-6,TRBJ2-2,CASSYGHTGELFF,TGTGCCAGCAGTTACGGGCACACCGGGGAGCTGTTTTTT
NA,NA,TRBV5-1,TRBJ2-1,CASSLVGAEQFF,TGCGCCAGCAGCTTGGTTGGTGCTGAGCAGTTCTTC
NA,NA,TRBV19,TRBJ2-3,CASTTPETRGPDTQYF,TGTGCCAGTACCACCCCCGAGACCCGGGGCCCAGATACGCAGTATTTT
TRBD2,NA,TRBV6-5,TRBJ2-1,CASRGLAGEQFF,TGTGCCAGCAGGGGACTAGCGGGGGAGCAGTTCTTC
NA,NA,TRBV6-1,TRBJ1-3,CASSEFYGTSNSGNTIYF,TGTGCCAGCAGTGAATTTTATGGGACAAGCAACTCTGGAAACACCATATATTTT
TRBD2,NA,TRBV7-6,TRBJ2-1,CASSLVLTSGSDEQFF,TGTGCCAGCAGCTTAGTTTTGACTAGCGGGAGCGATGAGCAGTTCTTC
TRBD2,once,TRBV19,TRBJ2-3,CASSKPALAEGRDTQYF,TGTGCCAGTAGTAAACCAGCGCTAGCGGAGGGGAGAGATACGCAGTATTTT